This is a list of T cell receptor beta chains from one sample in a study of response to subunit inactivated influenza vaccine. MiXCR, applied by TCRdb to the RT-PCR reads, yields one record per CDR3 protein. The sample shows 500,000 to 600,000 distinct CDR3 sequences, about 10% of them seen only once. The source material was PBMCs from blood, sampled on the day of vaccination. These receptors were obtained from a man over 45 who received an inactivated influenza vaccine. Both conserved end residues are part of each CDR3. A D gene is named only where the DNA matches it firmly. Clone sizes are given selectively: once, few, many, or a class where the clone is expanded.

clone size | J gene | D gene | V gene | CDR3 DNA | CDR3 protein
few | TRBJ1-5 | TRBD1 | TRBV20-1 | TGCAGTGCTAGAGCCCCTAGGACAGGGAACAATCAGCCCCAGCATTTT | CSARAPRTGNNQPQHF
- | TRBJ2-3 | - | TRBV7-8 | TGTGCCAGCAGCTCGCTACTCGCGGGACGGGGCACAGATACGCAGTATTTT | CASSSLLAGRGTDTQYF
- | TRBJ2-1 | - | TRBV7-6 | TGTGCCAGCAGCTTAACCGGGACAAAAATCGAGCAGTTCTTC | CASSLTGTKIEQFF
few | TRBJ2-5 | - | TRBV7-2 | TGTGCCAGCAGCTTAGCGCTGGCCTCTCAAGAGACCCAGTACTTC | CASSLALASQETQYF
many | TRBJ1-4 | TRBD1 | TRBV28 | TGTGCCAGCAGTTTCCTAGGGGACATACAGGGGGCGAGGAGCTCTCATGAAAAACTGTTTTTT | CASSFLGDIQGARSSHEKLFF
- | TRBJ2-3 | - | TRBV5-1 | TGCGCCAGCAGCTTGGTTAGGGCGGCAGGGGATACGCAGTATTTT | CASSLVRAAGDTQYF
- | TRBJ1-5 | - | TRBV19 | TGTGCCAGTAGTGTTACCGGGACCGCGTATCAGCCCCAGCATTTT | CASSVTGTAYQPQHF
few | TRBJ2-7 | - | TRBV28 | TGTGCCAGCACGTTGGGGGTGGATTACGAGCAGTACTTC | CASTLGVDYEQYF
many | TRBJ1-1 | - | TRBV18 | TGTGCCAGCTCACACCGGGAGATCGATGCGGACACTGAAGCTTTCTTT | CASSHREIDADTEAFF
- | TRBJ2-3 | - | TRBV7-6 | TGTGCCAGCAGCTTATGGGGCTTCCCCCCGTATTTT | CASSLWGFPPYF
many | TRBJ1-5 | - | TRBV5-1 | TGCGCCAGCAGCCCGCCCCTCCGGGTTAATCAGCCCCAGCATTTT | CASSPPLRVNQPQHF
- | TRBJ2-4 | - | TRBV28 | TGTGCCAGCAGCCCCGTTGGGGCTCACGGGGCGGGAAACATTCAGTACTTC | CASSPVGAHGAGNIQYF
- | TRBJ2-3 | - | TRBV14 | TGTGCCAGCAGCCAAGGGGACAAGATAACTAGCACAGATACGCAGTATTTT | CASSQGDKITSTDTQYF
few | TRBJ2-2 | - | TRBV12-3/TRBV12-4 | TGTGCCAGCAGGCGCGGGGAAACCGGGGAGCTGTTTTTT | CASRRGETGELFF
few | TRBJ2-7 | - | TRBV3-1 | TGTGCCACAAACTCAGCCGGCGACGAGCAGTACTTC | CATNSAGDEQYF
few | TRBJ2-1 | - | TRBV5-1 | TGCGCCAGCAGCTTTAATGCGGGGAGCTCCTACAATGAGCAGTTCTTC | CASSFNAGSSYNEQFF
few | TRBJ2-2 | TRBD2 | TRBV4-3 | TGCGCCAGCAGCCAGGGACTATACACCGGGGAGCTGTTTTTT | CASSQGLYTGELFF
few | TRBJ1-2 | - | TRBV3-1 | TGTGCCAGCAGCCAAGGGATGGCCGGACAGTACTATGGCTACACCTTC | CASSQGMAGQYYGYTF
few | TRBJ2-1 | TRBD2 | TRBV7-2 | TGTGCCAGCAGTCGACTAGCGGGAGGGCGGGATGAGCAGTTCTTC | CASSRLAGGRDEQFF
few | TRBJ2-2 | - | TRBV6-1 | TGTGCCAGCAGTCCCCCGTCGCAGATCGGGGAGCTGTTTTTT | CASSPPSQIGELFF
few | TRBJ2-5 | - | TRBV27 | TGTGCCAGCAGTTTTTTGGCTAAAGAGACCCAGTACTTC | CASSFLAKETQYF
many | TRBJ2-1 | - | TRBV12-3/TRBV12-4 | TGTGCCAGCAGTCTCGGGGGTGGGCCCTACAATGAGCAGTTCTTC | CASSLGGGPYNEQFF
- | TRBJ2-1 | - | TRBV11-2 | TGTGCCAGCATCAAAGACATTTACTCCTACAATGAGCAGTTCTTC | CASIKDIYSYNEQFF
few | TRBJ2-1 | - | TRBV5-1 | TGCGCCAGCAGCTTAGGGATCCCGGGACTTTCCCACTCCTACAATGAGCAGTTCTTC | CASSLGIPGLSHSYNEQFF
- | TRBJ2-2 | TRBD2 | TRBV6-5 | TGTGCCAGCAGTTGGGCGACTAGCAGAACCACCGGGGAGCTGTTTTTT | CASSWATSRTTGELFF
- | TRBJ2-2 | - | TRBV5-1 | TGCGCCAGCAGCTTGATCCCCGGGCAGACCGGGGAGCTGTTTTTT | CASSLIPGQTGELFF
- | TRBJ2-3 | - | TRBV4-1 | TGCGCCAGCAGCCAAGTAAGGGGGGGTCAAGATACGCAGTATTTT | CASSQVRGGQDTQYF
- | TRBJ2-3 | - | TRBV7-2 | TGTGCCAGCAGCTTCGGGGCGACTAGATCTAGCACAGATACGCAGTATTTT | CASSFGATRSSTDTQYF
few | TRBJ2-2 | - | TRBV4-2 | TGTGCCAGCAGCCCCTCAGGGACCTTGAACACCGGGGAGCTGTTTTTT | CASSPSGTLNTGELFF
few | TRBJ2-1 | - | TRBV28 | TGTGCCAGCTTAGCCGCAGGAGCCGGGGATGAGCAGTTCTTC | CASLAAGAGDEQFF
- | TRBJ2-1 | - | TRBV14 | TGTGCCAGCAGCCCGCTCGCAGGCCTCCGCAGTGAGCAGTTCTTC | CASSPLAGLRSEQFF
many | TRBJ2-5 | - | TRBV12-3/TRBV12-4 | TGTGCCAGCAGTAGTTTGGAGACCCAGTACTTC | CASSSLETQYF
few | TRBJ2-7 | TRBD2 | TRBV3-1 | TGTGCCAGCAGCCCCCGGATAGCGGGAGTCTTCTACGAGCAGTACTTC | CASSPRIAGVFYEQYF
few | TRBJ2-7 | - | TRBV29-1 | TGCAGCGCCCAAGGGGGGGAGTCCTACGAGCAGTACTTC | CSAQGGESYEQYF
- | TRBJ2-3 | TRBD2 | TRBV10-3 | TGTGCCATCAGTGTAGCGGGAGTAAGCACAGATACGCAGTATTTT | CAISVAGVSTDTQYF
- | TRBJ2-7 | - | TRBV7-3 | TGTGCCAGCACCACCGACAGATACGAGCAGTACTTC | CASTTDRYEQYF
- | TRBJ1-1 | - | TRBV11-2 | TGTGCCAGCAGCCTGGGCGCGAGCATGAACACTGAAGCTTTCTTT | CASSLGASMNTEAFF
few | TRBJ2-4 | TRBD1 | TRBV29-1 | TGCAGCGTTGAAAGCCAGACAGGGGTTCGGGCCAAAAACATTCAGTACTTC | CSVESQTGVRAKNIQYF
- | TRBJ2-5 | - | TRBV11-2 | TGTGCCAGCAGCTTAGATGGCATCCCTCCAGTCCACGAGACCCAGTACTTC | CASSLDGIPPVHETQYF
many | TRBJ2-2 | TRBD2 | TRBV7-2 | TGTGCCAGCAGCTTAAGAGGGACTAGCGGGTATAACGGGGAGCTGTTTTTT | CASSLRGTSGYNGELFF